This T cell receptor beta chain is from a study of blood T cell repertoires in COVID-19. On the study more broadly: Both acute and convalescent COVID-19 samples were obtained from the United States, Italy and Spain.

Authors' analysis steps: Estimated nucleated cell counts came from reference gene primer amplification. Assay: immunoSEQ multiplex PCR; the TCRdb copy retains only in-frame clones and omits some. V, J and clone size reflect that table, while D and trimming were determined from the DNA. This sample yields about 320,000 clones, of which over 85% are seen a single time; approximately 2.5% belongs to the top ten. The study assigned cohorts using participant-reported clinical history. Donors in Cohort 3 counted as recovered after two negative PCRs, clearance, or symptom resolution. J lost 9 bases, V lost 0 bases, and 3 bases had no gene match. CDR3 length: 13 residues. Germline CDR1 reads SGHDN; CDR2 reads FVKESK.

The chain is built from TRBV14 and TRBJ2-3; the match to TRBD2 covers 7 bases. Source material: PBMCs or T cells enriched from blood (not recorded which). This clonotype originated in a man between 60 and 75 years old who had recovered from COVID-19. This CDR3 reads CASSQDLGGTQYF. For the CDR3, the DNA is TGTGCCAGCAGCCAAGATCTGGGGGGGACGCAGTATTTT.